This TCR beta chain originates from a study of blood T cells in healthy people across ages. About the research overall: With template switching, about one barcoded beta molecule was captured per two T cells.

General study results and limits: Age showed a roughly linear inverse relationship with TCR beta diversity per million T cells.

Germline CDR1 and CDR2: SGHRS and YFSETQ. This CDR3 region has 14 residues. Trimming left V 2 bases short and J 5 bases short, with 13 bases between. The second PCR ran about 6 to 11 cycles with a sample-barcoded 5' primer and J-beta primers. TCRdb reprocessed the 5' RACE reads with MiXCR, giving one entry per CDR3 protein. The profile covers about 1.6 million distinct CDR3 sequences, with roughly 32% appearing a single time and about 11% taken by the ten largest. Of note for this clonotype: Antigen unknown.

This clonotype was obtained from a woman aged 25 to 39 in good health. The chain joins TRBV5-1 to TRBJ2-5; possibly TRBD2 for D (6 bases). The sequencing input was blood. The chain's CDR3 is CASSFKQAGETQYF. CDR3 nucleotide sequence: TGCGCCAGCAGCTTTAAACAGGCGGGGGAGACCCAGTACTTC.